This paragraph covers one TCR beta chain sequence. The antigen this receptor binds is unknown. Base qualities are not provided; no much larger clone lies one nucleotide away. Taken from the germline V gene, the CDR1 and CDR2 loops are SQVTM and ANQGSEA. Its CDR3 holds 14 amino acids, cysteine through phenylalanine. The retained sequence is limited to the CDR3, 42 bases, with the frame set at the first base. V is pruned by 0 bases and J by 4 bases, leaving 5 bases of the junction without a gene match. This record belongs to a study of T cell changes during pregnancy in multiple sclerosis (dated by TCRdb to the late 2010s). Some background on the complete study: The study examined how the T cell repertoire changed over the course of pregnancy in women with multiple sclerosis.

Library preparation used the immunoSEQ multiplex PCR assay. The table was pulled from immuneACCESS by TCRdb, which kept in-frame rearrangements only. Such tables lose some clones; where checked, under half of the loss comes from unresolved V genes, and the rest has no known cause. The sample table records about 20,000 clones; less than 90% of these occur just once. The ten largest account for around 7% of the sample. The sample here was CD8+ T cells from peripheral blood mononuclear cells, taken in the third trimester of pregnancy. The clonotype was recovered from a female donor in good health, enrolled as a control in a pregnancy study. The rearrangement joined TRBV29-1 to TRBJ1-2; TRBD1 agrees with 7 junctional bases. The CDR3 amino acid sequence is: CSVEERGQLYGYTF. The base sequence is TGCAGCGTTGAAGAGCGGGGACAGCTCTATGGCTACACCTTC.